Below are 10 T cell receptor beta chains sequenced from a single sample in a study of blood T cells in healthy people across ages. A sample-barcoded 5' primer and a J-beta primer mix were used in a second PCR of about 7 to 12 cycles. Using its own MiXCR run on the 5' RACE reads, TCRdb lists one record per CDR3 protein. Counted here are some 880,000 distinct CDR3 sequences, about 36% occurring once; the ten biggest clones make up 10% to 15%. What was sequenced was blood. The source of these receptors is a man younger than 35 in good health.

Turning to this clonotype: Compared with germline, one end of the junction differs, possibly owing to a read error. The V gene is TRBV7-7, the J gene TRBJ2-1, with 7 bases identical to TRBD1. Judging by the DNA end, TRBJ2-7 fits better; the J call may be wrong. The CDR3 runs 13 residues. Germline-derived CDR1 and CDR2 are SSHAT and FNYEAQ (reference sequence). The DNA for the CDR3 is TGTGCTAGCAGCCCAGGACAGGCCAATGAGCAGTACTTC. Amino acids: CASSPGQANEQYF.

Remarks on this clonotype: This may be a read error, as it is one base from a much larger clone. The genes are TRBV29-1 and TRBJ2-5, with 7 bases lining up with TRBD1. Per the germline V gene, CDR1 is SQVTM and CDR2 is ANQGSEA. CDR3 size: 16 residues. J was trimmed by 5 bases and V by 1 base; bases with no gene match: 13. DNA for the CDR3: TGCAGCGTTGAAGTAGGGGGCCAGATCACCGGGGAGACCCAGTACTTC. It yields the protein CSVEVGGQITGETQYF.

The V and J genes are TRBV12-3 or TRBV12-4 and TRBJ1-2; 7 bases match TRBD1. The CDR3 consists of 13 residues. V trimming: 6 bases; J trimming: 8 bases; junction bases outside the gene matches: 9. The CDR3 loop is CASRPGGRGGYTF. In DNA form, the CDR3 reads TGTGCCAGCAGGCCAGGGGGAAGAGGAGGCTACACCTTC.

This chain's CDR3 is CASSQWTGTNSEQYF. DNA for the CDR3: TGTGCCAGCAGCCAATGGACAGGGACAAATTCCGAGCAGTACTTC. This chain links TRBV7-2 with TRBJ2-5; TRBD1 agrees at 8 bases. With the DNA end fitting TRBJ2-7 better, the J assignment may be wrong. CDR3 length: 15 residues. Germline assignment: CDR1 SGHTA and CDR2 FQGNSA.

This clonotype has more than one count but fewer than ten. The gene calls are TRBV7-9 and TRBJ2-3, with TRBD1 as a possible D gene (6 bases). In germline, CDR1 is SEHNR, CDR2 FQNEAQ (reference sequence). V was clipped by 5 bases and J by 2 bases, with 20 bases between them. CDR3 length: 17 residues. The CDR3 spells CASSAGQSGKNTDTQYF. The CDR3 coding sequence is TGTGCCAGCAGCGCAGGACAGTCCGGGAAGAACACAGATACGCAGTATTTT.

The V call is TRBV6-6, the J call TRBJ1-1; tentative D call: TRBD1 (5 bases). Trimming removed 7 bases from V and 3 bases from J, with 18 bases in between. Germline V gene data show CDR1 as MNHNY and CDR2 as SVGAGI (reference sequence). The CDR3 sequence is 15 residues long. The CDR3 coding sequence is TGTGCCAGCATCCCCGGGGGAGGGGACGACACTGAAGCTTTCTTT. Amino acids: CASIPGGGDDTEAFF.

This clonotype has a handful of counts. The V call is TRBV12-3 or TRBV12-4, the J call TRBJ1-4, with D perhaps matching TRBD1 (5 bases). The ends were cut back, 7 bases at V and 7 bases at J, with 19 bases in the middle. The CDR3 spans 15 residues. CDR3 protein: CASTLTPDSSEKLFF. In nucleotides, the CDR3 is TGTGCCAGCACCCTCACCCCCGACAGTAGTGAAAAACTGTTTTTT.

This clonotype was counted between two and nine times. The chain uses TRBV6-2 or TRBV6-3 and TRBJ1-1; D is ambiguous. The V gene's germline CDR1 is MNHEY and CDR2 SVGEGT. V was cut by 8 bases and J by 2 bases, with 27 bases left in between. This CDR3 has 18 amino acids. Here the CDR3 reads CASFPSKGPPILNTEAFF. Here the CDR3 DNA reads TGTGCCAGCTTCCCCTCCAAAGGACCTCCCATCCTTAACACTGAAGCTTTCTTT.

This clonotype has more than one count but fewer than ten. This rearrangement joins TRBV10-3 to TRBJ2-5, with 8 nucleotides matching TRBD1. Trimming at V came to 3 bases and at J to 13 bases, leaving 10 bases not matched to a gene. CDR3 size: 13 residues. CDR1 and CDR2 from the germline V gene are ENHRY and SYGVKD. CDR3 amino acids: CAISDPSGDRWYF. The CDR3 nucleotides read TGTGCCATCAGTGACCCATCGGGGGACAGGTGGTACTTC.

This clonotype came up a few times. The chain employs TRBV3-1 and TRBJ2-5; 12 nucleotides match TRBD2. The CDR3 loop spans 17 amino acids. Germline values: CDR1 LGHDT, CDR2 YNNKEL (reference sequence). Losses at the gene ends were 0 bases for V and 3 bases for J; bases not matched to a gene: 5. CDR3 amino acids: CASSQDLSSGGEETQYF. The CDR3 DNA sequence: TGTGCCAGCAGCCAAGATCTGTCTAGCGGGGGGGAAGAGACCCAGTACTTC.